A selection of T cell receptor beta chains follows, all from one sample in a study of T cells after somatic rescue of genetic block. TCRdb's table, derived via immunoSEQ multiplex PCR, lists solely in-frame clones and lacks some. The sample shows 8,000 to 9,000 clones, over 80% of them seen only once. The specimen was peripheral blood mononuclear cells (PBMCs). The receptor set was obtained from a boy aged 10-17 years. The CDR3 runs from the conserved cysteine through the conserved F or W. The D gene is left open where the match is weak. Size values are once, few and many counts, or a class for expanded clones, and some rows have none.

clone size: NA; J gene: TRBJ2-3; V gene: TRBV5-1; D gene: TRBD2; CDR3 protein: CASSRGLAVGDTQYF; CDR3 DNA: TGCGCCAGCAGCAGGGGACTAGCGGTGGGGGATACGCAGTATTTT
clone size: once; J gene: TRBJ2-1; V gene: TRBV15; D gene: TRBD2; CDR3 protein: CATSREGASGRGDEQFF; CDR3 DNA: TGTGCCACCAGCAGAGAGGGGGCTAGCGGGAGAGGGGATGAGCAGTTCTTC
clone size: NA; J gene: TRBJ1-1; V gene: TRBV7-9; D gene: NA; CDR3 protein: CASSFQSAGSEAFF; CDR3 DNA: TGTGCCAGCAGCTTCCAAAGCGCAGGGTCCGAAGCTTTCTTT
clone size: NA; J gene: TRBJ2-3; V gene: TRBV5-6; D gene: TRBD2; CDR3 protein: CASSPGLASFADTQYF; CDR3 DNA: TGTGCCAGCAGCCCTGGACTAGCCAGCTTCGCAGATACGCAGTATTTT
clone size: NA; J gene: TRBJ2-5; V gene: TRBV4-2; D gene: NA; CDR3 protein: CASSLRGRDEETQYF; CDR3 DNA: TGTGCCAGCAGCCTGCGGGGCAGGGACGAAGAGACCCAGTACTTC
clone size: NA; J gene: TRBJ2-2; V gene: TRBV28; D gene: NA; CDR3 protein: CASSFWRSLGLTGELFF; CDR3 DNA: TGTGCCAGCAGTTTCTGGAGGTCCCTTGGTCTGACCGGGGAGCTGTTTTTT
clone size: NA; J gene: TRBJ2-7; V gene: TRBV7-8; D gene: TRBD1; CDR3 protein: CASSTWEGGNYEQYF; CDR3 DNA: TGTGCCAGCAGCACGTGGGAAGGGGGCAACTACGAGCAGTACTTC
clone size: NA; J gene: TRBJ2-5; V gene: TRBV6-4; D gene: NA; CDR3 protein: CASSDSYF; CDR3 DNA: TGTGCCAGCAGTGACTCATACTTC
clone size: NA; J gene: TRBJ1-6; V gene: TRBV6-5; D gene: NA; CDR3 protein: CASSPSGGSPLHF; CDR3 DNA: TGTGCCAGCAGCCCCTCGGGTGGTTCACCCCTCCACTTT
clone size: NA; J gene: TRBJ2-7; V gene: TRBV7-9; D gene: NA; CDR3 protein: CASSLAGSDEQYF; CDR3 DNA: TGTGCCAGCAGCTTAGCAGGGTCCGACGAGCAGTACTTC
clone size: NA; J gene: TRBJ1-4; V gene: TRBV4-3; D gene: NA; CDR3 protein: CASSQDPDHIGEKLFF; CDR3 DNA: TGCGCCAGCAGCCAAGATCCCGATCACATAGGGGAAAAACTGTTTTTT
clone size: NA; J gene: TRBJ1-5; V gene: TRBV27; D gene: NA; CDR3 protein: CASSLTGGGQPQHF; CDR3 DNA: TGTGCCAGCAGTTTAACCGGGGGCGGTCAGCCCCAGCATTTT
clone size: NA; J gene: TRBJ1-6; V gene: TRBV5-1; D gene: NA; CDR3 protein: CATRSSYNSPLHF; CDR3 DNA: TGCGCCACCAGGAGCTCCTATAATTCACCCCTCCACTTT
clone size: NA; J gene: TRBJ1-4; V gene: TRBV7-9; D gene: NA; CDR3 protein: CASSFTGEFNEKLFF; CDR3 DNA: TGTGCCAGCAGCTTTACAGGAGAGTTCAATGAAAAACTGTTTTTT
clone size: NA; J gene: TRBJ1-2; V gene: TRBV9; D gene: NA; CDR3 protein: CASSVDQNYGYTF; CDR3 DNA: TGTGCCAGCAGCGTAGACCAGAACTATGGCTACACCTTC
clone size: NA; J gene: TRBJ1-3; V gene: TRBV7-9; D gene: NA; CDR3 protein: CASRADTGNTIYF; CDR3 DNA: TGTGCCAGCAGGGCCGACACTGGAAACACCATATATTTT
clone size: NA; J gene: TRBJ2-7; V gene: TRBV2; D gene: NA; CDR3 protein: CASSEDPGDLTYEQYF; CDR3 DNA: TGTGCCAGCAGTGAAGACCCGGGGGACCTCACCTACGAGCAGTACTTC
clone size: NA; J gene: TRBJ1-6; V gene: TRBV4-3; D gene: TRBD1; CDR3 protein: CASSQDTGVNSPLHF; CDR3 DNA: TGCGCCAGCAGCCAAGATACAGGGGTAAATTCACCCCTCCACTTT
clone size: NA; J gene: TRBJ2-1; V gene: TRBV29-1; D gene: TRBD1; CDR3 protein: CSTLGGARYNEQFF; CDR3 DNA: TGCAGCACGTTAGGGGGCGCGAGGTATAATGAGCAGTTCTTC
clone size: once; J gene: TRBJ2-1; V gene: TRBV10-3; D gene: NA; CDR3 protein: CAIREQNEQFF; CDR3 DNA: TGTGCCATCAGGGAACAGAATGAGCAGTTCTTC
clone size: NA; J gene: TRBJ1-4; V gene: TRBV29-1; D gene: NA; CDR3 protein: CSVARTEESGKLFF; CDR3 DNA: TGCAGCGTTGCGCGGACAGAGGAGTCGGGAAAACTGTTTTTT
clone size: NA; J gene: TRBJ2-7; V gene: TRBV5-1; D gene: NA; CDR3 protein: CASSLDSYTYEQYF; CDR3 DNA: TGCGCCAGCAGCTTAGACAGCTACACCTACGAGCAGTACTTC
clone size: once; J gene: TRBJ2-5; V gene: TRBV5-6; D gene: TRBD2; CDR3 protein: CASSVYTAGHQETQYF; CDR3 DNA: TGTGCCAGCAGCGTCTATACAGCGGGGCACCAAGAGACCCAGTACTTC
clone size: NA; J gene: TRBJ1-6; V gene: TRBV27; D gene: TRBD1; CDR3 protein: CASRLTGNFNSPLHF; CDR3 DNA: TGTGCCAGCAGGCTGACAGGGAATTTCAATTCACCCCTCCACTTT
clone size: once; J gene: TRBJ2-7; V gene: TRBV5-1; D gene: TRBD1; CDR3 protein: CASSLRGTVHEQYF; CDR3 DNA: TGCGCCAGCAGCTTGAGAGGGACAGTCCACGAGCAGTACTTC
clone size: NA; J gene: TRBJ2-5; V gene: TRBV5-1; D gene: NA; CDR3 protein: CASSLGGRETQYF; CDR3 DNA: TGCGCCAGCAGCTTGGGGGGCCGGGAGACCCAGTACTTC
clone size: NA; J gene: TRBJ1-2; V gene: TRBV7-2; D gene: NA; CDR3 protein: CASSPTRFYGYTF; CDR3 DNA: TGTGCCAGCAGCCCGACCCGATTCTATGGCTACACCTTC
clone size: NA; J gene: TRBJ1-2; V gene: TRBV9; D gene: TRBD1; CDR3 protein: CASSPQGQNYGYTF; CDR3 DNA: TGTGCCAGCAGCCCCCAGGGACAGAACTATGGCTACACCTTC
clone size: few; J gene: TRBJ1-1; V gene: TRBV4-3; D gene: NA; CDR3 protein: CASSQDGLPEAFF; CDR3 DNA: TGCGCCAGCAGCCAAGATGGGTTACCTGAAGCTTTCTTT
clone size: NA; J gene: TRBJ2-3; V gene: TRBV4-3; D gene: NA; CDR3 protein: CASSGQGVTDTQYF; CDR3 DNA: TGCGCCAGCAGCGGGCAAGGGGTCACAGATACGCAGTATTTT
clone size: NA; J gene: TRBJ2-2; V gene: TRBV4-1; D gene: NA; CDR3 protein: CASTGGPTGELFF; CDR3 DNA: TGCGCCAGCACAGGAGGGCCGACCGGGGAGCTGTTTTTT
clone size: NA; J gene: TRBJ1-2; V gene: TRBV5-1; D gene: NA; CDR3 protein: CASSLRGDYGYTF; CDR3 DNA: TGCGCCAGCAGTCTAAGAGGGGACTATGGCTACACCTTC
clone size: NA; J gene: TRBJ1-4; V gene: TRBV27; D gene: NA; CDR3 protein: CASSLLARGIEKLFF; CDR3 DNA: TGTGCCAGCAGTTTATTGGCCAGGGGCATCGAAAAACTGTTTTTT
clone size: NA; J gene: TRBJ1-2; V gene: TRBV7-3; D gene: TRBD1; CDR3 protein: CASSLKGQFTTGGGYTF; CDR3 DNA: TGTGCCAGCAGCTTAAAGGGACAGTTTACGACAGGTGGGGGCTACACCTTC